This T cell receptor beta chain was sequenced for a study of blood T cell repertoires in COVID-19 (TCRdb year 2020). As for the study more broadly: The collaborator samples originated in the United States, Italy and Spain and spanned the acute and convalescent phases of COVID-19. Samples were obtained from the ongoing ImmuneRACE study (first 160 participants) and from about 1,300 subjects provided by 6 global collaborators. A freely available public database, intended as a resource for researchers studying the immune response to SARS-CoV-2, is where the repertoires were released. Subjects who had been exposed to COVID-19, were actively infected with it, or had recovered from it provided the deeply sampled blood TCRbeta repertoires that made up the dataset. Where HLA class I and class II types were available, the types were taken from metadata supplied by the sample provider, not from assay-based typing. The prospective study material was composed of cDNA or gDNA derived from T cells, B-cell-depleted T cells, or PBMCs. The sample metadata nearly always contained a de-identified subject ID, COVID-19 status, age in years and sex.

The V end loses 4 bases and the J end loses 6 bases, and a stretch of 19 bases separates them. Via the germline V gene, CDR1 is SGHDN and CDR2 FVKESK. Including the terminal cysteine and phenylalanine, the CDR3 comprises 16 residues. The read is trimmed to its CDR3 DNA, 48 bases read in frame from base 1. In the prospective study, participants were about 18 to 90 years old, resided in 24 geographic areas of the United States, and were enrolled through a virtual design. To assign participants to cohorts, the prospective study relied on clinical history that participants themselves reported in a screening survey and a study questionnaire. Exposed participants had been in contact, within 2 weeks of entering the study, with a person who had a PCR-confirmed or clinician-diagnosed case of COVID-19. In the prospective study, whole blood, serum and a nasopharyngeal or oropharyngeal swab were collected from each participant by mobile phlebotomists. Prospective study participants could optionally give additional blood draws and questionnaires over a 2-month period. Before DNA extraction, prospective study blood samples were shipped either frozen or at room temperature.

Findings and caveats that apply to the study as a whole: The amount of clinical and demographic metadata varied by source and participant and was provided uncurated.

Concerning this clone itself: Its antigen target is currently unknown. Base qualities were left out, and no much larger clone turns up one base away.

TCRbeta CDR3 regions were amplified from genomic DNA by means of the immunoSEQ Assay, a bias-controlled multiplex PCR. The original methods were these. The number of nucleated cells in each sample was estimated from the amplification of reference gene primers within the assay. Sequence reads were collapsed and filtered to measure the absolute abundance of every unique TCRbeta CDR3 rearrangement. For each sample, productive Simpson clonality was calculated by taking the square root of Simpson's diversity index across productive rearrangements. TCRdb took over this immuneACCESS table, retaining in-frame rearrangements with V and J assigned. Such tables are incomplete; in checked studies, under half of the missing clones stem from an unresolved V gene, and the remainder is unexplained. The V and J calls and clone size were taken over from that table, and D and trimming were inferred from the DNA. The sample table records around 250,000 clones; about 87% of these occur just once. Of the sample, around 3% falls within the top ten clones.

What was sequenced was PBMCs or T cells enriched from blood (not recorded which). The sequence joins TRBV14 to TRBJ2-1; the D region possibly corresponds to TRBD1 (5 bases align). This clonotype was sampled from a woman aged 40 to 50 who had been exposed to COVID-19. The CDR3 region: CASSLKSRQGINEQFF. In nucleotides, the sequence is TGTGCCAGCAGCCTGAAAAGTAGGCAGGGAATCAATGAGCAGTTCTTC.